These 25 T cell receptor beta chains originate from one sample sequenced in a study of T-cell memory formation after mild COVID-19. TCRdb ran MiXCR on the 5' RACE reads and lists one entry per CDR3 protein. The data show around 440,000 distinct CDR3 sequences, around a sixth seen once. The sequencing sample was made of PBMCs or a T cell subset sorted from them (not recorded which). The source of these receptors is an adult woman who had mild COVID-19 (a few samples of this study predate the infection). Cell type and time point are not known.

Worth noting for this clonotype: Possible read error: a much larger clone is one base away. This sequence joins TRBV5-1 and TRBJ2-7; D not resolved. The CDR3 is 18 amino acids. CDR1 is SGHRS, CDR2 YFSETQ, per germline. V was cut by 5 bases and J by 2 bases, with 26 bases left in between. As DNA, the CDR3 is TGCGCCAGCAGAACCGAACCCATCCGGGCCTTCTCAGCCTACGAGCAGTACTTC. This encodes CASRTEPIRAFSAYEQYF.

The chain has TRBV7-2 and TRBJ2-7; D remains unclear. Germline CDR1 and CDR2: SGHTA and FQGNSA. CDR3 length: 14 amino acids. V was clipped by 3 bases and J by 1 base, with 10 bases between them. The CDR3 here is CASSFGDGSYEQYF. The CDR3 bases are TGTGCCAGCAGCTTCGGCGATGGTTCCTACGAGCAGTACTTC.

V is TRBV5-1 and J is TRBJ1-2, with 7 bases that match TRBD1. Germline V CDR1 and CDR2: SGHRS, YFSETQ. Germline trimming cut 0 bases from V and 3 bases from J; bases unmatched to any gene: 2. The CDR3 has 14 residues. CDR3 DNA: TGCGCCAGCAGCTTGGCCGGGACAGACTATGGCTACACCTTC. This gives the protein CASSLAGTDYGYTF.

The rearrangement links TRBV12-3 or TRBV12-4 to TRBJ1-1, with 8 bases identical to TRBD1. The CDR3 has 14 amino acids. Germline trimming cut 5 bases from V and 5 bases from J; bases unmatched to any gene: 7. The CDR3: CASSPTGVATEAFF. CDR3 nucleotides: TGTGCCAGCAGTCCGACAGGGGTGGCTACTGAAGCTTTCTTT.

For the CDR3, the DNA is TGTGCCTGGAGAAAGGACTATCCCTACGAGCAGTACTTC. It translates to CAWRKDYPYEQYF. The rearrangement joins TRBV30 to TRBJ2-7, with D possibly being TRBD2 (6 bases). Germline assignment: CDR1 GTSNPN and CDR2 SVGIG (reference sequence). This CDR3 contains 13 residues. Trimming pared 3 bases from V and 2 bases from J, leaving 11 bases between.

V gene TRBV7-2 combines with J gene TRBJ2-7; 12 nucleotides align to TRBD2. The J segment lost 7 bases and the V segment lost 3 bases, leaving 4 bases of the junction unmatched. The germline gives CDR1 SGHTA, CDR2 FQGNSA. The CDR3 runs to 14 residues. For the CDR3, the DNA is TGTGCCAGCAGCTTCACCCTAGCGGGAGGGGAGCAGTACTTC. It encodes CASSFTLAGGEQYF.

This clonotype was seen a few times. This chain links TRBV9 with TRBJ2-5; 7 nucleotides line up with TRBD1. Germline CDR1 SGDLS, CDR2 YYNGEE. Trimming removed 3 bases from V and 7 bases from J; junction bases left unmatched: 9. There are 14 residues in the CDR3. The CDR3 bases are TGTGCCAGCAGCGGACAGGGCCATGGGGGGACCCAGTACTTC. Protein product: CASSGQGHGGTQYF.

This clonotype was counted between two and nine times. The chain combines TRBV29-1 with TRBJ2-2; D gene ambiguous. Germline-derived CDR1 and CDR2 are SQVTM and ANQGSEA. Trimming left V 2 bases short and J 2 bases short, with 6 bases between. CDR3 size: 13 residues. DNA for the CDR3: TGCAGCGTTGAACTCGGAAACACCGGGGAGCTGTTTTTT. It specifies CSVELGNTGELFF.

The chain recombines TRBV2 with TRBJ2-2, with 7 bases identical to TRBD1. Germline V gene sequence: CDR1 SNHLY, CDR2 FYNNEI. The CDR3 is 17 residues long. J was trimmed by 1 base and V by 2 bases; bases with no gene match: 7. The CDR3, as DNA: TGTGCCAGCAGTGAAAGTCGTGACAGGGAGAACACCGGGGAGCTGTTTTTT. It encodes CASSESRDRENTGELFF.

This clonotype showed up many times. V is TRBV5-1 and J is TRBJ2-1; D possibly corresponds to TRBD1 (6 bases). The CDR3 runs 15 residues. CDR1 is SGHRS and CDR2 is YFSETQ in the germline V gene. V was cut by 4 bases and J by 7 bases, with 18 bases left in between. CDR3 nucleotide sequence: TGCGCCAGCAGCCCCGGGGCAGGGGAGTTGAATGAGCAGTTCTTC. Translation gives CASSPGAGELNEQFF. Based on the CDR3 plus reference TRBV5-1 and TRBJ2-1, the full variable domain is KAGVTQTPRYLIKTRGQQVTLSCSPISGHRSVSWYQQTPGQGLQFLFEYFSETQRNKGNFPGRFSGRQFSNSRSEMNVSTLELGDSALYLCASSPGAGELNEQFFGPGTRLTVL.

The chain couples TRBV4-3 to TRBJ2-4; TRBD1 is a possible D gene (5 bases). Germline V gives CDR1 LGHNA, CDR2 YSLEER. The CDR3 is 14 residues long. Trimming left V 4 bases short and J 6 bases short, with 13 bases between. Here the CDR3 DNA reads TGCGCCAGCAGCCCAAGTTACCAGGGAAACATTCAGTACTTC. It is translated as CASSPSYQGNIQYF.

The J gene is TRBJ2-7, the V gene TRBV6-5; D is uncertain. The CDR3 totals 13 residues. V was cut by 0 bases and J by 6 bases, with 9 bases left in between. Per the germline V gene, CDR1 is MNHEY and CDR2 is SVGAGI. Written as DNA, the CDR3 is TGTGCCAGCAGTTACTCTTTGGGGTCCGAGCAGTACTTC. Its translation is CASSYSLGSEQYF.

The chain is built from TRBV5-6 and TRBJ2-1; 7 nucleotides line up with TRBD1. The germline V gene encodes CDR1 SGHDT and CDR2 YYEEEE. J gave up 0 bases and V 2 bases, and 5 bases lay outside the gene matches. CDR3 length: 16 amino acids. The DNA for the CDR3 is TGTGCCAGCAGCTTAACAGGGGCCCGCTCCTACAATGAGCAGTTCTTC. It specifies CASSLTGARSYNEQFF.

V is TRBV7-9 and J is TRBJ2-1; 12 nucleotides line up with TRBD2. V trimming: 4 bases; J trimming: 6 bases; junction bases outside the gene matches: 4. The V gene's germline CDR1 is SEHNR and CDR2 FQNEAQ (reference sequence). The CDR3 extends over 15 amino acids. The DNA of the CDR3 is TGTGCCAGCAGCTCTAGCGGGGGGGCTGCCAATGAGCAGTTCTTC. Its protein product is CASSSSGGAANEQFF.

V and J are TRBV12-3 or TRBV12-4 and TRBJ2-7; TRBD2 is a possible D gene (6 bases). Trimming removed 6 bases from V and 0 bases from J, with 9 bases in between. The length of the CDR3 is 13 residues. CDR3 loop: CASSPDYSYEQYF. CDR3 sequence (DNA): TGTGCCAGCAGCCCGGACTACTCCTACGAGCAGTACTTC.

The CDR3 DNA reads as TGTGCCAGCAGCCCCGGGGACAGGGGGCACTACGAGCAGTACTTC. Translating it yields CASSPGDRGHYEQYF. The chain is built from TRBV6-6 and TRBJ2-7, with 12 bases fitting TRBD1. Trimming at V came to 6 bases and at J to 3 bases, leaving 6 bases not matched to a gene. Germline loops: CDR1 MNHNY, CDR2 SVGAGI (reference sequence). The CDR3 has 15 residues.

This chain uses TRBV11-2 with TRBJ2-3; 7 nucleotides align to TRBD2. CDR3 size: 16 residues. The germline V gene has CDR1 SGHAT and CDR2 FQNNGV. V was pared by 3 bases and J by 4 bases, with 10 bases of the junction left unmatched. The CDR3 DNA reads TGTGCCAGCAGCTTTTCCGGGGAGGGCGGGGCAGATACGCAGTATTTT. This encodes CASSFSGEGGADTQYF.

The chain uses TRBV18 and TRBJ2-3, with 9 bases aligning to TRBD2. CDR3 length: 17 amino acids. V lost 0 bases, J lost 0 bases, and 4 bases stayed unmatched. Germline lookup yields CDR1 KGHSH and CDR2 LQKENI. This CDR3 is CASSPPPSGGSTDTQYF. The CDR3 region has the DNA TGTGCCAGCTCACCACCCCCAAGCGGGGGGAGCACAGATACGCAGTATTTT.

This clonotype was detected only a few times. One junction end disagrees with the germline gene, perhaps due to a read error. The genes are TRBV12-3 or TRBV12-4 and TRBJ2-5, with a tentative D call TRBD2 (6 bases). The CDR3 is made up of 11 amino acids. DNA for the CDR3: TGTGCCAGCGGGGTCCGGGACTCCGAAAACTTC. Protein product: CASGVRDSENF.

About this clonotype: A much larger clone lies one base from this, so it may be a read error. The J gene is TRBJ2-3, the V gene TRBV29-1; 10 nucleotides align to TRBD2. The CDR3 runs to 15 residues. The V segment lost 3 bases and the J segment 2 bases; nucleotides outside the gene matches: 5. The germline gives CDR1 SQVTM, CDR2 ANQGSEA. The CDR3: CSVDISGGNTDTQYF. For the CDR3, the DNA is TGCAGCGTTGATATTAGCGGGGGGAACACAGATACGCAGTATTTT.

The chain combines TRBV29-1 with TRBJ2-4; D might be TRBD1 (5 bases). CDR1 and CDR2 (germline): SQVTM, ANQGSEA. This CDR3 contains 12 residues. Between the trimmed V and J ends, which lost 8 bases and 9 bases, there was a span of 17 bases. DNA of the CDR3: TGCAGCTATACCGTTGGGGCGAGCATTCAGTACTTC. Its translation is CSYTVGASIQYF.

The J gene is TRBJ2-1, the V gene TRBV7-2; no firm D call. Trimming pared 5 bases from V and 9 bases from J, leaving 8 bases between. The CDR3 has 11 amino acids. Germline values: CDR1 SGHTA, CDR2 FQGNSA. CDR3 sequence: CASSPAGEQFF. The CDR3 DNA reads TGTGCCAGCAGCCCTGCAGGTGAGCAGTTCTTC.

This chain joins TRBV29-1 and TRBJ2-7; D uncertain. Germline lookup yields CDR1 SQVTM and CDR2 ANQGSEA. The CDR3 has 13 residues. The V end was cut by 5 bases, the J end by 1 base, with 12 bases between. CDR3 DNA sequence: TGCAGCGTTTCTCCACGGTTATCCTACGAGCAGTACTTC. Translation: CSVSPRLSYEQYF.

The sample holds many counts of this clonotype. V is TRBV7-2 and J is TRBJ1-5; possibly TRBD1 for D (5 bases). This CDR3 comprises 12 residues. CDR1 is SGHTA and CDR2 is FQGNSA in the germline V gene. Trimming left V 7 bases short and J 5 bases short, with 9 bases between. The CDR3 nucleotides are TGTGCCAGCAAAGGGGACCATCAGCCCCAGCATTTT. It translates to CASKGDHQPQHF.

Remarks on this clonotype: A junction end diverges from the germline sequence, so it may reflect a read error. The chain recombines TRBV29-1 with TRBJ2-7; D remains unclear. The CDR3 has 14 residues. Germline V gene sequence: CDR1 SQVTM, CDR2 ANQGSEA. CDR3 amino acids: CSVGTGGSSYDQYF. DNA for the CDR3: TGCAGCGTCGGAACGGGCGGCAGTTCCTACGATCAGTACTTC.